Following are 21 T cell receptor beta chains from one sample sequenced in a study of a mutant IDH1 vaccine in newly diagnosed glioma (dated by TCRdb to about 2021). This sample's time point label indicates: week 5, during vaccination. Every vaccine dose consisted of 300 ug of a 20-mer mutant IDH1 peptide in Montanide, administered subcutaneously together with topical imiquimod. No antigen is known for these receptors. Libraries were prepared through the immunoSEQ multiplex PCR assay. Not all clones reach the TCRdb copy of this immuneACCESS table, which keeps in-frame sequences only. Checked studies attribute under half of the gap to unresolved V genes and leave the rest unexplained. In this sample the table shows 50,000 to 75,000 clones, around 84% of which occur a single time. The leading ten clones occupy about 7.7% of the sample. Sequences were derived from PBMCs, sampled from a glioma patient whose treatment included an IDH1 peptide vaccine. These receptor sequences come from a woman in her fifties or sixties with glioma.

This sequence joins TRBV19 and TRBJ2-5, with 8 bases that match TRBD1. This CDR3 has 15 residues. Germline-derived CDR1 and CDR2 are LNHDA and SQIVND (reference sequence). V lost 6 bases to trimming and J lost 5 bases; unmatched junction nucleotides: 11. CDR3 in amino acids: CASRTGRGRSETQYF. The DNA for the CDR3 is TGTGCCAGTAGGACGGGCAGGGGGCGATCGGAGACCCAGTACTTC.

V and J are TRBV7-9 and TRBJ1-3; no definite D call. The CDR3 sequence is 15 residues long. The germline V gene encodes CDR1 SEHNR and CDR2 FQNEAQ (reference sequence). Trimming took 3 bases from V and 0 from J, leaving 9 bases between them. CDR3 nucleotides: TGTGCCAGCAGCTTCCTAGTTGGCTCTGGAAACACCATATATTTT. This encodes CASSFLVGSGNTIYF. The whole variable domain, remainder taken from reference TRBV7-9 and TRBJ1-3, is DTGVSQNPRHKITKRGQNVTFRCDPISEHNRLYWYRQTLGQGPEFLTYFQNEAQLEKSRLLSDRFSAERPKGSFSTLEIQRTEQGDSAMYLCASSFLVGSGNTIYFGEGSWLTVV.

This chain connects TRBV6-6 to TRBJ1-3; D is unclear. The germline V gene has CDR1 MNHNY and CDR2 SVGAGI (reference sequence). The V gene lost 2 bases and the J gene lost 0 bases, with 8 bases spanning the gap. The CDR3 contains 15 residues. The CDR3 here is CASSYNSYSGNTIYF. Here the CDR3 DNA reads TGTGCCAGCAGTTACAACAGCTACTCTGGAAACACCATATATTTT.

CDR3 bases: TGTGCCAGCAGTTTGGACAAATCCACTGAAGCTTTCTTT. Its translation is CASSLDKSTEAFF. V is TRBV27 and J is TRBJ1-1; weak D call: TRBD1 (5 bases). V lost 3 bases, J lost 4 bases, and 9 bases lay in between. The CDR3 sequence is 13 residues long. Germline V gene data show CDR1 as MNHEY and CDR2 as SMNVEV (reference sequence).

This clone showed up just a few times. The chain has TRBV28 and TRBJ2-1, with 10 bases matching TRBD1. The CDR3 runs 16 residues. The junction had 8 bases not matched to a gene; V was cut back by 2 bases and J by 7 bases. CDR1 and CDR2 from the germline V gene are MDHEN and SYDVKM. The CDR3: CASSLAATGGLNEQFF. CDR3 in DNA: TGTGCCAGCAGTTTAGCTGCGACAGGGGGCTTGAATGAGCAGTTCTTC.

This clone was counted a few times. The rearrangement links TRBV10-3 to TRBJ1-2; possibly TRBD1 for D (6 bases). Trimming took 6 bases from V and 1 from J, leaving 18 bases between them. Per germline, CDR1 ENHRY and CDR2 SYGVKD. The CDR3 contains 16 residues. This chain's CDR3 is CAIRTGQIHDNYGYTF. CDR3 DNA: TGTGCCATCAGGACCGGACAGATACACGATAACTATGGCTACACCTTC.

The J gene is TRBJ2-7, the V gene TRBV6-5; tentatively, D is TRBD1 (5 bases). The CDR3 covers 13 residues. Trimming cost V 7 bases and J 10 bases, with 20 bases left between them. Germline CDR1 and CDR2: MNHEY and SVGAGI. The CDR3 DNA follows: TGTGCCAGCACCCCAGGGTTCGCGCCAGAACAGTACTTC. It specifies CASTPGFAPEQYF.

This clone showed up just once. CDR3 DNA sequence: TGTGCCAGCAGTTTGCGGGGCGCGGGGCACGAGCAGTACTTC. Its translation: CASSLRGAGHEQYF. The chain is built from TRBV27 and TRBJ2-7, with D maybe TRBD2 (6 bases). This CDR3 is 14 amino acids long. Germline CDR1 and CDR2: MNHEY and SMNVEV (reference sequence). V lost 3 bases and J 5 bases, leaving 14 bases between the germline ends.

The chain links TRBV7-9 to TRBJ1-4; D is perhaps TRBD1 (5 bases). Germline V gene lookup returns CDR1 SEHNR and CDR2 FQNEAQ (reference sequence). With 5 bases removed from V and 7 bases from J, the gap between germline ends came to 17 bases. This CDR3 is 15 amino acids long. This CDR3 is CASSPGSGATEKLFF. CDR3 bases: TGTGCCAGCAGCCCCGGGAGCGGGGCAACTGAAAAACTGTTTTTT. Combining the CDR3 with reference TRBV7-9 and TRBJ1-4 gives the whole variable domain DTGVSQNPRHKITKRGQNVTFRCDPISEHNRLYWYRQTLGQGPEFLTYFQNEAQLEKSRLLSDRFSAERPKGSFSTLEIQRTEQGDSAMYLCASSPGSGATEKLFFGSGTQLSVL.

This chain links TRBV25-1 with TRBJ1-1, with TRBD1 as a possible D gene (5 bases). Germline V gene sequence: CDR1 MGHDK, CDR2 SYGVNS. This CDR3 has 17 amino acids. Deletions cut 6 bases from V and 2 bases from J, with 22 bases between. The CDR3 sequence is CASSFSGVAGRNTEAFF. CDR3 DNA: TGTGCCAGCAGCTTCTCGGGGGTAGCGGGGCGTAACACTGAAGCTTTCTTT. Using reference TRBV25-1 and TRBJ1-1 for the parts outside the CDR3, the full variable domain is EADIYQTPRYLVIGTGKKITLECSQTMGHDKMYWYQQDPGMELHLIHYSYGVNSTEKGDLSSESTVSRIRTEHFPLTLESARPSHTSQYLCASSFSGVAGRNTEAFFGQGTRLTVV.

The chain joins TRBV6-5 to TRBJ2-5; D possibly corresponds to TRBD1 (6 bases). V lost 6 bases, J lost 1 base, and 9 bases lay in between. Germline CDR1 MNHEY, CDR2 SVGAGI. The CDR3 contains 13 residues. This chain's CDR3 is CASSRTVQETQYF. In DNA form, the CDR3 reads TGTGCCAGCAGCCGGACAGTCCAAGAGACCCAGTACTTC.

The rearrangement joins TRBV5-4 to TRBJ2-7; 7 positions match TRBD1. The CDR3 extends over 14 amino acids. The V gene end was trimmed by 0 bases and the J gene end by 2 bases; junction bases not matched to a gene: 2. Germline V gene lookup returns CDR1 SGHNT and CDR2 YYREEE (reference sequence). In DNA, the CDR3 is TGTGCCAGCAGCTTGGCCGGACAGGCCTACGAGCAGTACTTC. This encodes CASSLAGQAYEQYF.

The chain has TRBV11-3 and TRBJ2-1, with D possibly matching TRBD2 (6 bases). The CDR3 is 13 amino acids. The germline CDR1 and CDR2 sequences are SGHNT and YENEEA. V lost 1 base and J 10 bases, leaving 11 bases between the germline ends. In DNA form, the CDR3 reads TGTGCCAGCAGCTTAGTAGCGGCAGAGGAGCAGTTCTTC. Translation gives CASSLVAAEEQFF. Looking up the rest from reference TRBV11-3 and TRBJ2-1 gives the full variable domain: EAGVVQSPRYKIIEKKQPVAFWCNPISGHNTLYWYLQNLGQGPELLIRYENEEAVDDSQLPKDRFSAERLKGVDSTLKIQPAELGDSAVYLCASSLVAAEEQFFGPGTRLTVL.

The V and J genes are TRBV9 and TRBJ1-2, with a tentative D call TRBD1 (6 bases). This CDR3 is 15 amino acids long. Per germline, CDR1 SGDLS and CDR2 YYNGEE. V was shortened by 3 bases and J by 2 bases, with 14 bases between the two germline ends. CDR3 sequence reads: CASSAPLQGNYGYTF. DNA of the CDR3: TGTGCCAGCAGCGCCCCCTTACAGGGAAACTATGGCTACACCTTC.

The chain joins TRBV5-1 to TRBJ2-5; D may match TRBD1 or TRBD2 (5 bases each). CDR1 and CDR2 (germline): SGHRS, YFSETQ. This CDR3 has 16 amino acids. Trimming took 8 bases from V and 4 from J, leaving 24 bases between them. CDR3 nucleotides: TGCGCCAGACCCACCGGAGGAATGAGGGGACGAGAGACCCAGTACTTC. It is translated as CARPTGGMRGRETQYF.

The chain joins TRBV4-2 to TRBJ1-1; D is undetermined. In germline, CDR1 is LGHNA, CDR2 YNFKEQ. Trimming left V 1 base short and J 2 bases short, with 5 bases between. The CDR3 runs to 13 residues. The CDR3: CASSQGQNTEAFF. In DNA form, the CDR3 reads TGTGCCAGCAGCCAAGGGCAAAACACTGAAGCTTTCTTT.

The chain has TRBV5-1 and TRBJ1-1; unclear D gene. CDR1 and CDR2 (germline): SGHRS, YFSETQ. V was cut by 7 bases and J by 1 base, with 8 bases left in between. This CDR3 is built from 12 residues. For the CDR3, the DNA is TGCGCCAGCGGGGATCCGAACACTGAAGCTTTCTTT. It codes for CASGDPNTEAFF.

The CDR3 protein is CASSPGQQMNTEAFF. CDR3 DNA: TGCGCCAGCAGCCCGGGACAGCAAATGAACACTGAAGCTTTCTTT. The chain employs TRBV10-1 and TRBJ1-1; TRBD1 matches 7 bases. Trimming took 6 bases from V and 0 from J; bases not matched to a gene: 7. The CDR3 sequence is 15 residues long. Per the germline V gene, CDR1 is WNHNN and CDR2 is SYGVQD (reference sequence).

DNA for the CDR3: TGTGCCGGATCCCTAGAACCTAATGAAAAACTGTTTTTT. It codes for CAGSLEPNEKLFF. J is TRBJ1-4 and V is TRBV7-2; D gene ambiguous. Trimming took 11 bases from V and 3 from J, leaving 13 bases between them. CDR1 and CDR2 from the germline V gene are SGHTA and FQGNSA. The CDR3 has 13 residues.

The rearrangement uses TRBV5-1 and TRBJ1-2; 8 nucleotides line up with TRBD1. V shed 0 bases, J shed 5 bases, and the junction held 15 bases outside the gene matches. CDR1 and CDR2 from the germline V gene are SGHRS and YFSETQ. The CDR3 consists of 18 residues. CDR3 in DNA: TGCGCCAGCAGCTTGGAATGGGTCACAGGGGGGAGTGGATATGGCTACACCTTC. Protein product: CASSLEWVTGGSGYGYTF. Combining the CDR3 with reference TRBV5-1 and TRBJ1-2 gives the whole variable domain KAGVTQTPRYLIKTRGQQVTLSCSPISGHRSVSWYQQTPGQGLQFLFEYFSETQRNKGNFPGRFSGRQFSNSRSEMNVSTLELGDSALYLCASSLEWVTGGSGYGYTFGSGTRLTVV.

The chain recombines TRBV10-3 with TRBJ2-6; D gene ambiguous. Germline loops: CDR1 ENHRY, CDR2 SYGVKD. The V gene lost 0 bases and the J gene lost 0 bases, with 3 bases spanning the gap. The CDR3 consists of 15 residues. The CDR3 sequence is CAISESASGANVLTF. CDR3 nucleotide sequence: TGTGCCATCAGTGAGTCGGCCTCTGGGGCCAACGTCCTGACTTTC.